The source of this TCR beta chain is a study of blood T cell repertoires in COVID-19. Looking at the study overall: From the United States, Italy and Spain came samples of acute and convalescent COVID-19. Sources were T cells, B-cell-depleted T cells, or PBMCs; the material itself was cDNA or gDNA.

Adults between roughly 18 and 95 years of age took part from 20 to 25 US areas. Which cohort a participant joined came from the clinical history participants gave. Generated by immunoSEQ multiplex PCR, the TCRdb table keeps only in-frame clones and is missing some. The table includes roughly 200,000 clones, about 80% detected once. Trimming took 3 bases from V and 6 from J, leaving 13 bases between them. The germline CDR1 and CDR2 sequences are MNHNS and SASEGT. CDR3 length equals 14 residues. This TCR derives from an older woman with acute COVID-19. The chain is built from TRBV6-1 and TRBJ2-3; a possible D gene is TRBD1 (6 bases). Sequenced sample: PBMCs or T cells enriched from blood (not recorded which). This CDR3 is CASSDRGIGDTQYF. The CDR3 DNA reads TGTGCCAGCAGTGACAGGGGAATTGGGGATACGCAGTATTTT.